Listed below are T cell receptor beta chains from one sample, sequenced in a study of blood T cell repertoires in COVID-19. Here immunoSEQ multiplex PCR was the method, and the copy in TCRdb shows in-frame clones only, minus some. The sample consists of almost 250,000 clones, about 89% of them appearing once. The specimen sequenced was PBMCs or T cells enriched from blood (not recorded which). Receptors were obtained from a woman under 40 who had recovered from COVID-19. Both conserved end residues are part of each CDR3. Fields, in order: clone size, J gene, V gene, D gene, CDR3 DNA, CDR3 protein. The D gene is left open where the match is weak. Size is omitted from some rows. Given values are once, few, many or a class for expanded clones.

clone_size: NA; j_call: TRBJ1-2; v_call: TRBV28; d_call: NA; cdr3_nt: TGTGCCAGCGGGCCAGGGAATAACTATGGCTACACCTTC; cdr3_aa: CASGPGNNYGYTF
clone_size: NA; j_call: TRBJ2-2; v_call: TRBV27; d_call: TRBD2; cdr3_nt: TGTGCCAGCAGTTTGGATAGGACTAGTTTGAACACCGGGGAGCTGTTTTTT; cdr3_aa: CASSLDRTSLNTGELFF
clone_size: NA; j_call: TRBJ2-4; v_call: TRBV28; d_call: TRBD2; cdr3_nt: TGTGCCAGCAGTCCAGCGGGACTAGCGGGAGCCAAAAACATTCAGTACTTC; cdr3_aa: CASSPAGLAGAKNIQYF
clone_size: NA; j_call: TRBJ1-5; v_call: TRBV29-1; d_call: TRBD1; cdr3_nt: TGCAGCGTCGGGACAGAACCCAATCAGCCCCAGCATTTT; cdr3_aa: CSVGTEPNQPQHF
clone_size: few; j_call: TRBJ2-5; v_call: TRBV12-3/TRBV12-4; d_call: NA; cdr3_nt: TGTGCCAGCAGTGGAACTAAAGAGACCCAGTACTTC; cdr3_aa: CASSGTKETQYF
clone_size: once; j_call: TRBJ1-2; v_call: TRBV18; d_call: NA; cdr3_nt: TGTGCCAGCTCGTCTACAGCTAACTATGGCTACACCTTC; cdr3_aa: CASSSTANYGYTF
clone_size: NA; j_call: TRBJ2-2; v_call: TRBV3-1/TRBV3-2; d_call: TRBD1; cdr3_nt: TGTGCCAGCAGCCGCCGGACAGGGGACACCGGGGAGCTGTTTTTT; cdr3_aa: CASSRRTGDTGELFF
clone_size: NA; j_call: TRBJ2-5; v_call: TRBV6-5; d_call: NA; cdr3_nt: TGTGCCAGCAGTTACCCGGGGGAAGAGACCCAGTACTTC; cdr3_aa: CASSYPGEETQYF
clone_size: NA; j_call: TRBJ2-1; v_call: TRBV18; d_call: NA; cdr3_nt: TGTGCCAGCTCACCAAGTCCTGGCAGCAATGAGCAGTTCTTC; cdr3_aa: CASSPSPGSNEQFF
clone_size: NA; j_call: TRBJ1-2; v_call: TRBV11-2; d_call: NA; cdr3_nt: TGTGCCAGCAGCTCTCTCCGTACCCCCGACAGGACTAACTATGGCTACACCTTC; cdr3_aa: CASSSLRTPDRTNYGYTF
clone_size: NA; j_call: TRBJ1-1; v_call: TRBV7-9; d_call: TRBD1; cdr3_nt: TGTGCCAGCAGCTTACAGGGGGCGAGCACTGAAGCTTTCTTT; cdr3_aa: CASSLQGASTEAFF
clone_size: NA; j_call: TRBJ1-1; v_call: TRBV9; d_call: NA; cdr3_nt: TGTGCCAGCAGCTTGACAGGACCGAGCACTGAAGCTTTCTTT; cdr3_aa: CASSLTGPSTEAFF
clone_size: NA; j_call: TRBJ1-3; v_call: TRBV30; d_call: NA; cdr3_nt: TGTGCCTTTACGCTATTCCACACCATATATTTT; cdr3_aa: CAFTLFHTIYF
clone_size: NA; j_call: TRBJ2-2; v_call: TRBV19; d_call: NA; cdr3_nt: TGTGCCAGTAGAGTGACAGGATTCACCGGGGAGCTGTTTTTT; cdr3_aa: CASRVTGFTGELFF
clone_size: NA; j_call: TRBJ2-7; v_call: TRBV19; d_call: TRBD1; cdr3_nt: TGTGCCACCTATCGAGGGACAGGGTATAACGAGCAGTACTTC; cdr3_aa: CATYRGTGYNEQYF
clone_size: NA; j_call: TRBJ2-1; v_call: TRBV11-2; d_call: TRBD2; cdr3_nt: TGTGCCAGCAGGTTTAGCGGGATCTACAATGAGCAGTTCTTC; cdr3_aa: CASRFSGIYNEQFF
clone_size: NA; j_call: TRBJ1-1; v_call: TRBV4-3; d_call: NA; cdr3_nt: TGCGCCAGCAGCCAAGAACGGGGGGGGACTGAAGCTTTCTTT; cdr3_aa: CASSQERGGTEAFF
clone_size: NA; j_call: TRBJ1-2; v_call: TRBV4-1; d_call: TRBD1; cdr3_nt: TGCGCCAGCAGCTTTCGGACAGGGCTTTATGGCTACACCTTC; cdr3_aa: CASSFRTGLYGYTF
clone_size: NA; j_call: TRBJ2-2; v_call: TRBV4-3; d_call: TRBD2; cdr3_nt: TGCGCCAGCCGAAACAAAGCGGGGAAGGACACCGGGGAGCTGTTTTTT; cdr3_aa: CASRNKAGKDTGELFF
clone_size: once; j_call: TRBJ2-7; v_call: TRBV4-1; d_call: TRBD2; cdr3_nt: TGCGCCAGCAGCCAAGACTACGTGGGGCGGGAGTACCTCTCCTACGAGCAGTACTTC; cdr3_aa: CASSQDYVGREYLSYEQYF
clone_size: NA; j_call: TRBJ2-7; v_call: TRBV7-9; d_call: NA; cdr3_nt: TGTGCCAGCAGCTACGACACCTACGAGCAGTACTTC; cdr3_aa: CASSYDTYEQYF
clone_size: NA; j_call: TRBJ1-4; v_call: TRBV28; d_call: NA; cdr3_nt: TGTGCCAGCACCCGACAGAGTTGGGGTGAAAAACTGTTTTTT; cdr3_aa: CASTRQSWGEKLFF
clone_size: NA; j_call: TRBJ1-2; v_call: TRBV29-1; d_call: TRBD1; cdr3_nt: TGCAGCGTTGTTTTAGGGGGCGCCGGTGGCTACACCTTC; cdr3_aa: CSVVLGGAGGYTF
clone_size: NA; j_call: TRBJ2-7; v_call: TRBV29-1; d_call: NA; cdr3_nt: TGCAGCGTTCAGGGGGGTCCCTACGAGCAGTACTTC; cdr3_aa: CSVQGGPYEQYF
clone_size: once; j_call: TRBJ1-3; v_call: TRBV19; d_call: NA; cdr3_nt: TGTGCCAGTAGTATAGCTGGGTGGACTTCTGGAAACACCATATATTTT; cdr3_aa: CASSIAGWTSGNTIYF
clone_size: NA; j_call: TRBJ1-1; v_call: TRBV2; d_call: TRBD1; cdr3_nt: TGTGCCAGCTCTACAGGGGGCACTGAAGCTTTCTTT; cdr3_aa: CASSTGGTEAFF
clone_size: NA; j_call: TRBJ1-5; v_call: TRBV6-1; d_call: NA; cdr3_nt: TGTGCCAGCAGTGAAGCGAGAGGTCAGCCCCAGCATTTT; cdr3_aa: CASSEARGQPQHF
clone_size: NA; j_call: TRBJ2-1; v_call: TRBV30; d_call: TRBD2; cdr3_nt: TGTGCCTTAACTAGCGGGAGTCAGGATGAGCAGTTCTTC; cdr3_aa: CALTSGSQDEQFF
clone_size: once; j_call: TRBJ2-1; v_call: TRBV28; d_call: TRBD2; cdr3_nt: TGTGCCAGCAGTTATTTCCCCTCCCAGCGGGACTCCTACAATGAGCAGTTCTTC; cdr3_aa: CASSYFPSQRDSYNEQFF
clone_size: NA; j_call: TRBJ1-1; v_call: TRBV2; d_call: NA; cdr3_nt: TGTGCCAGCAGCTACAGTTTGAACACTGAAGCTTTCTTT; cdr3_aa: CASSYSLNTEAFF
clone_size: NA; j_call: TRBJ1-5; v_call: TRBV18; d_call: TRBD1; cdr3_nt: TGTGCCAGCTCGCCGGGACAGGGGTCGGGCAATCAGCCCCAGCATTTT; cdr3_aa: CASSPGQGSGNQPQHF
clone_size: NA; j_call: TRBJ1-2; v_call: TRBV28; d_call: TRBD1; cdr3_nt: TGTGCCAGCAGTTACAGGGGGACCACTTTCGGGGGTAACTATGGCTACACCTTC; cdr3_aa: CASSYRGTTFGGNYGYTF
clone_size: NA; j_call: TRBJ2-7; v_call: TRBV27; d_call: NA; cdr3_nt: TGTGCCAGCAGTTTATCTCCCCCGGGAGCGAGCTACGAGCAGTACTTC; cdr3_aa: CASSLSPPGASYEQYF
clone_size: NA; j_call: TRBJ1-3; v_call: TRBV9; d_call: NA; cdr3_nt: TGTGCCAGCAGCACCGGAGGGGTGGCTGGAAACACCATATATTTT; cdr3_aa: CASSTGGVAGNTIYF
clone_size: many; j_call: TRBJ2-7; v_call: TRBV5-4; d_call: NA; cdr3_nt: TGTGCCAGCAGCTCCCTGGGGGCGTACTCCTACGAGCAGTACTTC; cdr3_aa: CASSSLGAYSYEQYF
clone_size: NA; j_call: TRBJ2-1; v_call: TRBV4-3; d_call: NA; cdr3_nt: TGCGCCAGCAGCCAAGTTCCACGGACGGGATACAATGAGCAGTTCTTC; cdr3_aa: CASSQVPRTGYNEQFF
clone_size: few; j_call: TRBJ1-2; v_call: TRBV7-2; d_call: NA; cdr3_nt: TGTGCCAGCAGCTTAGGGCGAGGCGACTATGGCTACACCTTC; cdr3_aa: CASSLGRGDYGYTF
clone_size: NA; j_call: TRBJ2-7; v_call: TRBV4-3; d_call: TRBD1; cdr3_nt: TGCGCCAGCAGCCAAGGGACAGGGGGCGCCTACGAGCAGTACTTC; cdr3_aa: CASSQGTGGAYEQYF
clone_size: NA; j_call: TRBJ2-1; v_call: TRBV7-9; d_call: TRBD2; cdr3_nt: TGTGCCAGCAGCGCGGGGTCTAGCGGCTACAATGAGCAGTTCTTC; cdr3_aa: CASSAGSSGYNEQFF
clone_size: NA; j_call: TRBJ1-3; v_call: TRBV19; d_call: TRBD1; cdr3_nt: TGTGCCAGTAGTACGGGACAGGGGAACGGAAACACCATATATTTT; cdr3_aa: CASSTGQGNGNTIYF
clone_size: NA; j_call: TRBJ2-7; v_call: TRBV7-6; d_call: TRBD1; cdr3_nt: TGTGCCAGCGCGCAACAGGGGGTAGGTGAGCAGTACTTC; cdr3_aa: CASAQQGVGEQYF
clone_size: NA; j_call: TRBJ1-1; v_call: TRBV20-1; d_call: TRBD1; cdr3_nt: TGCAGTGCTAGTGGACAGGGGGGCACTGAAGCTTTCTTT; cdr3_aa: CSASGQGGTEAFF
clone_size: NA; j_call: TRBJ1-5; v_call: TRBV5-1; d_call: NA; cdr3_nt: TGCGCCAGCAGCTTGTTCGCAGGGCAGCCCCAGCATTTT; cdr3_aa: CASSLFAGQPQHF
clone_size: NA; j_call: TRBJ1-4; v_call: TRBV14; d_call: TRBD1; cdr3_nt: TGTGCCAGCAGCTCCTTACGGGACAGCAATGAAAAACTGTTTTTT; cdr3_aa: CASSSLRDSNEKLFF
clone_size: NA; j_call: TRBJ1-3; v_call: TRBV5-1; d_call: NA; cdr3_nt: TGCGCCAGCAGCTTGGCCGGCGGTCTTGGAAACACCATATATTTT; cdr3_aa: CASSLAGGLGNTIYF